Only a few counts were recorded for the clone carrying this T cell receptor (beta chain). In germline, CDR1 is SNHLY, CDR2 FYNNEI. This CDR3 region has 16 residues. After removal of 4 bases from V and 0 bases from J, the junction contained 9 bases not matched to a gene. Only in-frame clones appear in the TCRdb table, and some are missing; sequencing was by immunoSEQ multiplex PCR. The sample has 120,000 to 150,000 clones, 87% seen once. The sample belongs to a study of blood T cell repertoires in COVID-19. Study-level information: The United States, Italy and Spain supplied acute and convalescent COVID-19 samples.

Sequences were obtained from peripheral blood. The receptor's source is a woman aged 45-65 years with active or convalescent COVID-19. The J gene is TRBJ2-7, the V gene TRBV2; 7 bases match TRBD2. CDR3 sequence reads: CASSGGGGGSSYEQYF. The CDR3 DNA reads TGTGCCAGCAGTGGGGGCGGCGGGGGTAGCTCCTACGAGCAGTACTTC.